Described below is a single TCR beta chain sequence and its context. No cognate antigen has been identified for it. HCMV-specific IgG was detected in serum with a commercial ELISA kit to determine HCMV serostatus. Ficoll density gradient centrifugation was used to isolate peripheral blood mononuclear cells from blood. TCRdb records Illumina HiSeq 2000 as the sequencer. The TCR beta cDNA libraries were made using 5'RACE template switching, a step that added both a universal primer site and unique molecular identifiers. cDNA synthesis was primed from the TCR beta constant segment and was followed by two successive PCR amplification steps. The published analysis was carried out like this. MIGEC handled demultiplexing of the reads and grouping by UMI, while MiTCR was used to assemble and quantify clonotypes. To remove erroneous sequences, TCR cDNA sequences were retained only when supported by two or more reads. Downstream repertoire analysis used the tcR package, and clonotypes were matched across fractions by CDR3 nucleotide sequence plus V segment. VDJmatch was used to annotate antigen specificity against VDJdb, with one amino acid substitution in CDR3 allowed. TCRdb reprocessed the reads and provides one entry for every CDR3 protein sequence; no DNA is given. It is TCRdb's table, rather than the study itself, that gives the V and J calls and clone size. The table kept for this sample lists 150,000 or so distinct CDR3 sequences. The ten biggest clones cover over 35% of the sample.

This record belongs to a study of T cells expressing NK-cell markers (dated by TCRdb to the early 2020s). For the wider study: TCR beta-chain repertoires were profiled in sorted CD3+CD56+NKG2C+, CD3+CD56+NKG2C- and CD3+CD56-NKG2C+ T-cell subsets from about 8 donors. All eight donors whose samples were sequenced were randomly selected healthy volunteers, three of them men and five women. Libraries were sequenced as 2 x 150 bp reads on Illumina HiSeq 2000/2500, MiSeq or NextSeq. Seven of the eight sequenced donors were HCMV-seropositive and one was HCMV-seronegative. The study at large found these results: Whether the expanded NKG2C-expressing T cell clones were specific for HCMV antigens was left unclear. In 5 to 7 donors, the dominant CD3+CD56+NKG2C+ clonotypes ranked among the top 10 CD8+ clonotypes, making up about 1.0-7.5% of CD8+ T cells. Those dominant clonotypes were again the most abundant among CD3+CD56-NKG2C+ cells in a few donors, at roughly 25-60.1%.

Reading from cysteine to phenylalanine, the CDR3 counts 17 amino acids. No DNA appears here. CDR1 and CDR2, looked up from the germline V gene, are SQVTM and ANQGSEA. The origin of this receptor is a woman between 45 and 60 years old in good health. Donor details come from another sample of the same person, matched by shared clones. The sequenced sample consisted of blood T cells: a sorted CD56 or NKG2C T cell subset, CD4+ or CD8+ T cells, or bulk PBMC T cells (not recorded which). The receptor chain draws on TRBV29-1 and TRBJ2-1; the D gene TCRdb calls, TRBD1, cannot be checked with no DNA. CDR3 region: CSGPGQVKTILYNEQFF.